Presented here are 2 T cell receptor beta chains from one specimen sequenced in a study of cytomegalovirus exposure and HLA in healthy donors. Primers for the PCR totalled 60 Vbeta and 13 Jbeta. Data came from immunoSEQ multiplex PCR; TCRdb stores just in-frame clones and leaves some out. The profile shows about 140,000 clones, roughly 9.4% of them singletons. Material for sequencing was PBMCs. The receptors were sampled from a male donor in good health and CMV-seronegative.

The chain uses TRBV4-1 and TRBJ2-7; 10 nucleotides line up with TRBD1. The CDR3 is 15 residues long. The V segment lost 4 bases and the J segment 7 bases; nucleotides outside the gene matches: 10. Looked up from germline, CDR1 is MGHRA and CDR2 is YSYEKL. CDR3 region: CASSPRDRGVREQYF. As DNA, the CDR3 is TGCGCCAGCAGCCCCCGGGACAGGGGAGTAAGGGAGCAGTACTTC.

This clone was seen only a few times. The chain is built from TRBV7-9 and TRBJ1-1; 10 bases align to TRBD1. This CDR3 is 15 amino acids long. Unmatched junction bases numbered 10, after V lost 3 bases and J lost 9 bases. Germline lookup yields CDR1 SEHNR and CDR2 FQNEAQ (reference sequence). Written as DNA, the CDR3 is TGTGCCAGCAGCTTGTCGACAGGGGGCGCCGCTAAAGCTTTCTTT. It is translated as CASSLSTGGAAKAFF.